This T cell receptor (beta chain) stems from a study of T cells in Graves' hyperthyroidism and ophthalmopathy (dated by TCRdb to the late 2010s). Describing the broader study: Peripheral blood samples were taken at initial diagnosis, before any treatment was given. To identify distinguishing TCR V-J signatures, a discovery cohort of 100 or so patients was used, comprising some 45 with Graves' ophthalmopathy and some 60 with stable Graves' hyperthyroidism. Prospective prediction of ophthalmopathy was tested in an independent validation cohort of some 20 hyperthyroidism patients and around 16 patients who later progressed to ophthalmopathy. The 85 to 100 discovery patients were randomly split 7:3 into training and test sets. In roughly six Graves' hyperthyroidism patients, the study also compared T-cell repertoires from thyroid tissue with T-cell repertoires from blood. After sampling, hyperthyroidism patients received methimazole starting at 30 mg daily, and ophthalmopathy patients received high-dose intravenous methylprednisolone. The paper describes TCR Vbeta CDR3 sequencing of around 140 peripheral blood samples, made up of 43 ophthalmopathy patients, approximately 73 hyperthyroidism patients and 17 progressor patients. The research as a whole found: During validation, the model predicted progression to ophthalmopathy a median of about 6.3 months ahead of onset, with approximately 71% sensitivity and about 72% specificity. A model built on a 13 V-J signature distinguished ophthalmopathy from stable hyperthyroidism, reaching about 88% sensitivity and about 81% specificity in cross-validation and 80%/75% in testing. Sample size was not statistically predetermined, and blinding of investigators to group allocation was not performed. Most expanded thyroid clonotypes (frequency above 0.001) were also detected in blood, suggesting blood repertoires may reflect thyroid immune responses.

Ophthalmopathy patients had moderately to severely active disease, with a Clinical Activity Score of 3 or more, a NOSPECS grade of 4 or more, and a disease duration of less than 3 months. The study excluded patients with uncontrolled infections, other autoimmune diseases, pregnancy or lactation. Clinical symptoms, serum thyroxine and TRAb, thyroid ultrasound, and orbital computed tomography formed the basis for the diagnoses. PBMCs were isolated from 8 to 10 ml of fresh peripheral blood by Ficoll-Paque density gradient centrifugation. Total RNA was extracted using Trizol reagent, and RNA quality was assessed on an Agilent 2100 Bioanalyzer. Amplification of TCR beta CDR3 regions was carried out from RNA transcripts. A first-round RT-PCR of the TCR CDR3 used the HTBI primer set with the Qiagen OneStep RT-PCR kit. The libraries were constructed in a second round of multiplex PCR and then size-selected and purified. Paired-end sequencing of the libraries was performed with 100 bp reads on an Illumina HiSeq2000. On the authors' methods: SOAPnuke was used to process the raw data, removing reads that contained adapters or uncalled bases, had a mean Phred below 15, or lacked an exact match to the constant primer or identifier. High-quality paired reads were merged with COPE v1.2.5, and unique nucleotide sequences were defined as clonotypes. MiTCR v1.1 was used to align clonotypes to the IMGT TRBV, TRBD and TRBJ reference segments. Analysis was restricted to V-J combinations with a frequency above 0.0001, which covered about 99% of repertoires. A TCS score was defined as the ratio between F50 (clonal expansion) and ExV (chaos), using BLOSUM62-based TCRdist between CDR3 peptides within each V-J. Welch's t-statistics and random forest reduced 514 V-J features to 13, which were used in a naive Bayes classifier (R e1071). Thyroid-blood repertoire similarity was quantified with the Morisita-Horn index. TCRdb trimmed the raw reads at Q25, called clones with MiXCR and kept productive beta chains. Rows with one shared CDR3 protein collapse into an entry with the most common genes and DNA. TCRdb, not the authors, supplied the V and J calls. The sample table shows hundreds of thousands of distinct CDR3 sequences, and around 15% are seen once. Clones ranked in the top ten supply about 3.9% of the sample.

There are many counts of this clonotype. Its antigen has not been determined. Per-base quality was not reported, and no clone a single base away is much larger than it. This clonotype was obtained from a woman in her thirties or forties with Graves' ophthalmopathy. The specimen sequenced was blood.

The sequenced DNA: TGTGCCACCAGACAGGGCAATCAGCCCCAGCATTTT. Its amino acids are CATRQGNQPQHF. The chain couples TRBV27 to TRBJ1-5; a tentative D match to TRBD1 spans 6 bases. According to the germline V gene (reference sequence), CDR1 reads MNHEY and CDR2 reads SMNVEV. Trimming at the junction amounts to 10 bases on V and 2 bases on J, and the germline ends lie 9 bases apart. The CDR3 numbers 12 residues from cysteine through phenylalanine. Of all the DNA, just the CDR3 is kept, 36 bases in frame from base 1.